This TCR beta chain was retrieved from a study of T cell responses to AZD1222 COVID-19 vaccine. Study-wide results and caveats: Sampling that yielded the repertoires occurred only after the peak T cell response.

To note about this clone: The antigen is undetermined.

Sequencing was performed with immunoSEQ multiplex PCR; in TCRdb, only in-frame clones are kept and a portion is missing. The sample consists of 100,000 to 130,000 clones, around 84% of them appearing once. CDR3 length equals 12 residues. Germline V gene sequence: CDR1 SGHAT, CDR2 FQNNGV. Trimming removed 3 bases at V and 2 bases at J, with 3 bases between. The sequence derives from an adult in good health. The material was peripheral blood, obtained on day 0 of AZD1222 vaccination. The chain has TRBV11-2 and TRBJ2-3; no definite D call. Written as DNA, the CDR3 is TGTGCCAGCAGCTTCTCCACAGATACGCAGTATTTT. This translates into CASSFSTDTQYF.